What follows is one T cell receptor (beta chain) and its context. This specimen belongs to a study of blood T cell repertoires in COVID-19. Study-level background: Acute-phase and convalescent COVID-19 samples originated in the United States, Italy and Spain.

Deletions cut 4 bases from V and 2 bases from J, with 7 bases between. The CDR3 is made up of 13 amino acids. Germline V gene lookup returns CDR1 ENHRY and CDR2 SYGVKD. The table came from immunoSEQ multiplex PCR; TCRdb's copy has only in-frame clones and leaves some out. The sample consists of roughly 99,000 clones, approximately 85% of them appearing once. The sequence was obtained from a woman of 80 years or more with active or convalescent COVID-19. The chain carries TRBV10-3 and TRBJ2-3, with D unresolved. Source material: peripheral blood. The CDR3 DNA follows: TGTGCCATCAGTGGTCCTCCCACAGATACGCAGTATTTT. It is translated as CAISGPPTDTQYF.